This TCR beta chain was captured in a study of blood T cell repertoires in COVID-19. Overall study: Some COVID-19 samples were acute and others convalescent; all came from the United States, Italy and Spain. Sample material is recorded as cDNA or gDNA derived from T cells, B-cell-depleted T cells, or PBMCs.

Note on this clone: An end of the junction does not agree with germline; a read error may underlie this.

The CDR3 has 14 residues. In germline, CDR1 is SGHNT, CDR2 YYREEE (reference sequence). Methods used by the authors: Estimated nucleated cell counts came from reference gene primer amplification. The method was immunoSEQ multiplex PCR; TCRdb's version includes in-frame clones alone and lacks a portion of them. Clone size and V and J calls were adopted from that table, with D and trimming inferred from the DNA. The sample contains 80,000 to 100,000 clones, about 95% of which appear only once. The chain is built from TRBV5-4 and TRBJ2-1; 8 nucleotides match TRBD2. The sample consisted of peripheral blood. This clonotype was obtained from a human donor with active COVID-19. The donor label of this sample is uncertain. The CDR3 loop is CASSSRLASNGQFF. The CDR3, as DNA: TGTGCCAGCAGCTCCAGACTAGCGAGCAATGGGCAGTTCTTC.